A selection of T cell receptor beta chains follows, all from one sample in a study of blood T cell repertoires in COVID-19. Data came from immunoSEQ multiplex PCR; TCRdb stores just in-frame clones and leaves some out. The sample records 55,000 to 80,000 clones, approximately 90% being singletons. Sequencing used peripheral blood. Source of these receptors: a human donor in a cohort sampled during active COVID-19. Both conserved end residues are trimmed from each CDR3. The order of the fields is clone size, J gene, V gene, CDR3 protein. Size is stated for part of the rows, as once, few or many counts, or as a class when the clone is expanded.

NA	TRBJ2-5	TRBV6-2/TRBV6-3	ASSSWTSGRRETQY
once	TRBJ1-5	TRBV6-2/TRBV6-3	ASSYPRGQGNQPQH
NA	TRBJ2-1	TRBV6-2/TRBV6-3	ASSYPGLAGGPGWNEQF
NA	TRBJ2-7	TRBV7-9	ASSATGVSEQY
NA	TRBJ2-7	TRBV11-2	ASSLDRDRGHRNEQY
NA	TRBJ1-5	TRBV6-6	ASKNQDWQPQH
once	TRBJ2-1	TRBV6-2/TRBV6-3	ASSYSPLAGVYNEQF
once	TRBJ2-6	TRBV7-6	ASTRGGGSGANVLT
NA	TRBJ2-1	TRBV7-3	ASSLDPSRSYNEQF
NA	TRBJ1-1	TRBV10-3	AIGGRVGTEAF
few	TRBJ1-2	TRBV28	ASSPGGPVNYGYT
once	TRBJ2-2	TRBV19	ASSRTSGRLYTGELF
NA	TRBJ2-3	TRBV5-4	ASSLEPGQGSDTQY
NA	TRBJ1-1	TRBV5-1	ASSLEPPGLTEAF
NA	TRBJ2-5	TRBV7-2	ASSSRQGAGETQY
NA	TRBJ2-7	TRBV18	ASSPQDRKPYEQY
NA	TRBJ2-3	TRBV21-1	ASSTPGLAGIITPGIIQY
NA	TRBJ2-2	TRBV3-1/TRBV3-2	ASSQVLLGLAGGPRTGELF
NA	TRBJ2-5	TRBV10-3	ATRTQGSTETQY
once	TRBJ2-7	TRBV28	ASGPPGLAGVHEQY
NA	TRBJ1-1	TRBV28	ASSLARLRDTEAF
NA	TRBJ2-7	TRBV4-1	ASSLTPQREIPYEQY
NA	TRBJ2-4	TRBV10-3	AISEGQTIAKNIQY
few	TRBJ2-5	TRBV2	ASGPLAGAGETQY
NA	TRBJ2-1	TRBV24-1	ATSGPGQGAYEQF
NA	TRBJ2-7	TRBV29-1	SVDQGGDEQY
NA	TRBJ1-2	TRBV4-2	ASSQDRRNGYT
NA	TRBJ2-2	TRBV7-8	ASRPPGGTGELF
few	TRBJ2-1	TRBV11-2	ASSPGTSGMGEQF
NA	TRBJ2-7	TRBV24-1	ATSDQRGKSYEQY
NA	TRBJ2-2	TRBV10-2	ASGGLAGLTGELF
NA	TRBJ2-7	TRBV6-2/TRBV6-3	ASSDRTSGRDYEQY
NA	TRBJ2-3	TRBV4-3	ASSQVLERHTDTQY
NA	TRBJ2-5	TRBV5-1	ASSLLGTGGKETQY
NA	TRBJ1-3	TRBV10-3	AITSGGEVSSGNTIY
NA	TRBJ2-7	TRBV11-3	ASSLKRDSGEQY
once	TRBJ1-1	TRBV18	ASSLSAAEAF
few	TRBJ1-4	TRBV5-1	ASSLGGDGRGLF
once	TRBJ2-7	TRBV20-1	SASTGLPYEQY
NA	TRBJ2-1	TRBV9	ASSGGGQGALEQF
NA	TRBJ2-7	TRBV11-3	ASTLTGGHYEQY
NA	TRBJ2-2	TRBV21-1	ASSRQGAYTGELF
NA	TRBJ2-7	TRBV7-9	ASSPDRAEQY
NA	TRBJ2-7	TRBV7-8	ATAGRSYEQY
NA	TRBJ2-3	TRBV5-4	ASSLDRPAPGDTQY
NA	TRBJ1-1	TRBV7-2	ASSLYVTGGDTEAF
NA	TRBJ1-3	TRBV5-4	ASQEGGATGNTIY
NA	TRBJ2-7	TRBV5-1	ASRLGQPSYEQY